The T cell receptor beta chain described here comes from a study of shared clonotypes between healthy human individuals. Findings of the study overall: Clonotype sharing among donors was thought likely to change with sequencing depth.

Germline lookup yields CDR1 SGHTA and CDR2 FQGNSA. V gave up 1 base and J gave up 0 bases, with 9 bases separating them. The CDR3 totals 15 residues. Worth noting for this clone: What it recognizes is unknown.

The assay was run at deep level. Original processing methods: Quality scores were absent from the junction-only immunoSEQ sequences, so filtering differed. Method: immunoSEQ multiplex PCR; TCRdb's copy keeps in-frame clones and lacks some. Clone size and the V and J calls come from that table; the DNA yielded D and trimming. The table has about 2.4 million clones, approximately 93% seen once. Sequencing used naive CD4+ T cells from PBMCs. Subset in this sample: CD45RA+ positively selected. The V gene is TRBV7-2, the J gene TRBJ1-2; D remains unclear. The TCR originated in a man younger than 35 in good health. Some clones in this sample may be carry-over from other donors' samples. CDR3 coding DNA: TGTGCCAGCAGCTTAGTTATCCTGGCTAACTATGGCTACACCTTC. Translation gives CASSLVILANYGYTF.